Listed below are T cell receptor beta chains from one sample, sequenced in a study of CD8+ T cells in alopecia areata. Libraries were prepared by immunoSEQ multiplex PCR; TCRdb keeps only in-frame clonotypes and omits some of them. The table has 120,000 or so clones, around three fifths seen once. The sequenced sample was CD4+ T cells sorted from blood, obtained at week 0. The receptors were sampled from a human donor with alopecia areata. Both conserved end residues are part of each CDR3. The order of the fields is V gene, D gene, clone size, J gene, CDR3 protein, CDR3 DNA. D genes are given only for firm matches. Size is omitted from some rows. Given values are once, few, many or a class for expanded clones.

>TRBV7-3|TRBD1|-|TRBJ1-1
CASSSQGPHTEAFF
TGTGCCAGCAGCTCACAGGGGCCCCACACTGAAGCTTTCTTT
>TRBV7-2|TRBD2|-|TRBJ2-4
CASSFERGGEIAKNIQYF
TGTGCCAGCAGCTTCGAGCGGGGAGGAGAGATAGCCAAAAACATTCAGTACTTC
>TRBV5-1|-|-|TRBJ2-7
CASSLGGVSYEQYF
TGCGCCAGCAGCTTGGGTGGGGTCTCCTACGAGCAGTACTTC
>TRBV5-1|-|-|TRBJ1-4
CASSRTGGPTNEKLFF
TGCGCCAGCAGCCGAACAGGAGGCCCAACTAATGAAAAACTGTTTTTT
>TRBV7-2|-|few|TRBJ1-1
CASSLHKNTEAFF
TGTGCCAGCAGCCTACATAAGAACACTGAAGCTTTCTTT
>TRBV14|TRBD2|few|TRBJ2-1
CASSYGLARQFF
TGTGCCAGCAGCTATGGACTAGCGAGGCAGTTCTTC
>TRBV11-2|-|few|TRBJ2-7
CASQSRGREQYF
TGTGCCAGTCAGTCAAGGGGAAGGGAGCAGTACTTC
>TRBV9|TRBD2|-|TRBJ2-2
CASSSRTSGGGELFF
TGTGCCAGCAGCTCGCGGACTAGCGGGGGCGGGGAGCTGTTTTTT
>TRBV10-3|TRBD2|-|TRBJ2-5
CAIASGLAGGRITETQYF
TGTGCCATCGCTAGTGGGTTAGCGGGGGGTAGGATAACGGAGACCCAGTACTTC
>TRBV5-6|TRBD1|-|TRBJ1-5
CASSLLAGGQPQHF
TGTGCCAGCAGCTTGTTAGCAGGGGGCCAGCCCCAGCATTTT